One and the same sample provided the 31 T cell receptor beta chains below, sequenced in a study of T cells in Graves' hyperthyroidism and ophthalmopathy. Amplification of TCR beta CDR3 regions used RNA as the template. A set of HTBI primers served as the primers for a first-round RT-PCR of the TCR CDR3. From the multiplex PCR reads, TCRdb called clonotypes with MiXCR, one entry per CDR3 protein. The table records 250,000 to 300,000 distinct CDR3 sequences, roughly 15% of them present only once. Sequencing was performed on blood. These receptor sequences come from a woman between 40 and 55 years old with Graves' hyperthyroidism.

The sample holds many counts of this clonotype. The rearrangement links TRBV29-1 to TRBJ2-7, with 8 positions matching TRBD1. The germline gives CDR1 SQVTM, CDR2 ANQGSEA. This CDR3 is 14 amino acids long. The V segment lost 4 bases and the J segment 3 bases; nucleotides outside the gene matches: 8. DNA for the CDR3: TGCAGCGTTGCCCCGGACAGGGTTCACTACGAGCAGTACTTC. This translates into CSVAPDRVHYEQYF.

This clonotype was seen many times. V gene TRBV2 combines with J gene TRBJ2-2, with D hard to call. Germline CDR1 SNHLY, CDR2 FYNNEI. This CDR3 contains 14 residues. With 3 bases removed from V and 5 bases from J, the gap between germline ends came to 10 bases. The CDR3 spells CASSEGLGTGELFF. The CDR3 DNA reads TGTGCCAGCAGTGAGGGCCTCGGAACCGGGGAGCTGTTTTTT.

The table lists this clonotype with many counts. This chain connects TRBV3-1 to TRBJ2-7; 7 nucleotides align to TRBD1. The CDR3 totals 14 residues. Germline V CDR1 and CDR2: LGHDT, YNNKEL (reference sequence). V gave up 4 bases and J gave up 2 bases; unmatched junction bases: 5. As DNA, the CDR3 is TGTGCCAGCAGCCGAACAGGGGACCCCTACGAGCAGTACTTC. Residues: CASSRTGDPYEQYF.

CDR3 nucleotides: TGTGCCAGCAGCATGGACAGGGTACCTCTGGCTGAAGCTTTCTTT. Amino acids: CASSMDRVPLAEAFF. The chain recombines TRBV3-1 with TRBJ1-1, with 8 positions matching TRBD1. V lost 5 bases and J lost 6; bases outside the gene matches: 11. Germline CDR1 reads LGHDT; CDR2 reads YNNKEL (reference sequence). The CDR3 is 15 residues long.

The chain couples TRBV30 to TRBJ2-3; tentative D call: TRBD1 (6 bases). Deletions cut 2 bases from V and 0 bases from J, with 21 bases between. Germline V gene lookup returns CDR1 GTSNPN and CDR2 SVGIG (reference sequence). The CDR3 loop spans 18 amino acids. CDR3 DNA sequence: TGTGCCTGGAGTCCTCGAGGGACAACTATTTCTAGCACAGATACGCAGTATTTT. The encoded protein is CAWSPRGTTISSTDTQYF.

Many counts were recorded for this clonotype. The chain combines TRBV2 with TRBJ1-6; possibly TRBD1 for D (5 bases). Trimming pared 6 bases from V and 7 bases from J, leaving 16 bases between. The CDR3 spans 15 residues. Germline V gene sequence: CDR1 SNHLY, CDR2 FYNNEI. Here the CDR3 reads CASRRRGGSNSPLHF. The CDR3 nucleotides read TGTGCCAGCAGGAGGCGTGGGGGTTCCAATTCACCCCTCCACTTT.

Remarks on this clonotype: A read error is possible here, since a much larger clone lies one base away. The chain couples TRBV10-3 to TRBJ1-5, with D tentatively TRBD1 (5 bases). CDR1 ENHRY and CDR2 SYGVKD come from the germline V gene. Deletions cut 4 bases from V and 1 base from J, with 11 bases between. The CDR3 sequence is 15 residues long. The CDR3 here is CAISGRGGSNQPQHF. The CDR3 DNA reads TGTGCCATCAGTGGGAGGGGCGGAAGCAATCAGCCCCAGCATTTT.

This clonotype came up many times. The chain couples TRBV11-3 to TRBJ1-5; no clear D. The V end lost 1 base, the J end lost 7 bases, and 11 bases lay between the germline ends. The V gene's germline CDR1 is SGHNT and CDR2 YENEEA. The length of the CDR3 is 14 residues. The CDR3 loop reads CASSLGAGPQPQHF. CDR3 sequence (DNA): TGTGCCAGCAGCTTAGGGGCCGGCCCCCAGCCCCAGCATTTT.

This clonotype was recorded at least ten times. J is TRBJ2-1 and V is TRBV12-3 or TRBV12-4; tentative D call: TRBD1 (7 bases). V was cut by 2 bases and J by 4 bases, with 15 bases left in between. CDR3 length: 16 residues. CDR3 bases: TGTGCCAGCAGTTTATCAGGGGGGACTCAATACAATGAGCAGTTCTTC. This translates into CASSLSGGTQYNEQFF.

In its sample, this clonotype was seen a few times. The V call is TRBV13, the J call TRBJ2-1; D could derive from TRBD1 or TRBD2 (5 bases each). The V end lost 4 bases, the J end lost 10 bases, and 14 bases lay between the germline ends. Germline assignment: CDR1 PRHDT and CDR2 FYEKMQ (reference sequence). The CDR3 spans 13 residues. Written as DNA, the CDR3 is TGTGCCAGCAGCTCGGGACCGGTGGAAGAGCAGTTCTTC. It yields the protein CASSSGPVEEQFF.

The V gene is TRBV19, the J gene TRBJ1-4, with TRBD1 matching 7 bases. The CDR3 spans 15 residues. The germline gives CDR1 LNHDA, CDR2 SQIVND (reference sequence). V lost 9 bases to trimming and J lost 2 bases; unmatched junction nucleotides: 9. CDR3 amino acids: CASTGARGTNEKLFF. The CDR3 nucleotides read TGTGCCAGCACAGGGGCTCGGGGGACTAATGAAAAACTGTTTTTT.

The genes are TRBV6-5 and TRBJ1-4, with a tentative D call TRBD1 (6 bases). CDR3 size: 13 residues. Germline CDR1 and CDR2: MNHEY and SVGAGI. With 2 bases removed from V and 7 bases from J, the gap between germline ends came to 8 bases. This chain's CDR3 is CASSYRGAEKLFF. The CDR3 DNA reads TGTGCCAGCAGTTACAGGGGGGCTGAAAAACTGTTTTTT.

This clonotype was observed a handful of times. The rearrangement uses TRBV29-1 and TRBJ2-7, with 12 bases matching TRBD2. The CDR3 is made up of 17 amino acids. Germline CDR1 SQVTM, CDR2 ANQGSEA. J was trimmed by 3 bases and V by 2 bases; bases with no gene match: 11. The CDR3 loop reads CSVEIEIRTSGIYEQYF. In nucleotides, the CDR3 is TGCAGCGTTGAAATAGAAATTAGGACTAGCGGGATCTACGAGCAGTACTTC.

This clonotype was picked up a small number of times. V usage is TRBV4-1 and J usage is TRBJ2-1; a weak D match, TRBD2 (5 bases). The CDR3 is made up of 13 amino acids. The germline CDR1 and CDR2 sequences are MGHRA and YSYEKL. V was clipped by 5 bases and J by 7 bases, with 12 bases between them. CDR3 loop: CASSAGISNEQFF. For the CDR3, the DNA is TGCGCCAGCAGCGCCGGGATTAGTAATGAGCAGTTCTTC.

The chain is built from TRBV19 and TRBJ1-5, with TRBD1 as a possible D gene (5 bases). The CDR3 runs 15 residues. The germline gives CDR1 LNHDA, CDR2 SQIVND (reference sequence). The V end lost 3 bases, the J end lost 5 bases, and 14 bases lay between the germline ends. CDR3 residues: CASSIIIGEDQPQHF. In DNA, the CDR3 is TGTGCCAGTAGTATCATTATAGGGGAAGATCAGCCCCAGCATTTT.

This clonotype was recorded once. The rearrangement joins TRBV5-6 to TRBJ1-4, with D perhaps TRBD1 (5 bases). CDR1 and CDR2 (germline): SGHDT, YYEEEE. The CDR3 has 15 amino acids. The V gene lost 1 base and the J gene lost 3 bases, with 10 bases spanning the gap. Here the CDR3 DNA reads TGTGCCAGCAGCTTGACCGGGACGGCTAATGAAAAACTGTTTTTT. Protein sequence: CASSLTGTANEKLFF.

The chain couples TRBV24-1 to TRBJ2-1; TRBD1 agrees at 8 bases. Germline V gene sequence: CDR1 KGHDR, CDR2 SFDVKD. The CDR3 has 14 amino acids. V lost 3 bases to trimming and J lost 10 bases; unmatched junction nucleotides: 7. The CDR3: CATSDVGQVGEQFF. As DNA, the CDR3 is TGTGCCACCAGTGATGTGGGACAGGTTGGGGAGCAGTTCTTC.

This clonotype was found many times. V is TRBV28 and J is TRBJ1-4; D may be TRBD1 (5 bases). The CDR3 totals 19 residues. The V and J ends lost 3 bases and 2 bases respectively, with 22 bases between them. CDR1 and CDR2 from the germline V gene are MDHEN and SYDVKM. The CDR3 here is CASSFSYGGGIRTNEKLFF. CDR3 bases: TGTGCCAGCAGTTTTAGTTATGGGGGAGGTATTCGGACTAATGAAAAACTGTTTTTT.

This clonotype came up a few times. The V call is TRBV20-1, the J call TRBJ1-4; D remains ambiguous. Trimming took off 3 bases at V and 0 bases at J, with 11 bases between the two ends. Germline CDR1 reads DFQATT; CDR2 reads SNEGSKA (reference sequence). The CDR3 totals 15 residues. This CDR3 is CSARQRGPTNEKLFF. Written as DNA, the CDR3 is TGCAGTGCTAGGCAACGAGGGCCAACTAATGAAAAACTGTTTTTT.

This clonotype was counted at least ten times. This chain joins TRBV19 and TRBJ1-5, with 8 bases that match TRBD1. The junction had 5 bases not matched to a gene; V was cut back by 6 bases and J by 7 bases. Germline V gene lookup returns CDR1 LNHDA and CDR2 SQIVND (reference sequence). The CDR3 totals 13 residues. The CDR3 nucleotides read TGTGCCAGTAGGACAGGGGAATTACAGCCCCAGCATTTT. Amino acid sequence: CASRTGELQPQHF.

Remarks on this clonotype: A much larger clone differs by one base, so this may be a read error. The chain carries TRBV28 and TRBJ2-1; TRBD2 matches 8 bases. The CDR3 totals 13 residues. Germline CDR1 and CDR2: MDHEN and SYDVKM. J gave up 10 bases and V 7 bases, and 9 bases lay outside the gene matches. CDR3 in DNA: TGTGCCAGCACGTGGCGGGGGGCGGAGGAGCAGTTCTTC. Its translation: CASTWRGAEEQFF. Combining the CDR3 with reference TRBV28 and TRBJ2-1 gives the whole variable domain DVKVTQSSRYLVKRTGEKVFLECVQDMDHENMFWYRQDPGLGLRLIYFSYDVKMKEKGDIPEGYSVSREKKERFSLILESASTNQTSMYLCASTWRGAEEQFFGPGTRLTVL.

A few counts support this clonotype. J is TRBJ2-6 and V is TRBV5-1, with D possibly matching TRBD2 (5 bases). Per the germline V gene, CDR1 is SGHRS and CDR2 is YFSETQ. This CDR3 spans 15 amino acids. V lost 3 bases, J lost 0 bases, and 7 bases lay in between. The CDR3 DNA follows: TGCGCCAGCAGCTCCGAGGGCTCTGGGGCCAACGTCCTGACTTTC. This codes for CASSSEGSGANVLTF.

Ten or more counts support this clonotype. The rearrangement joins TRBV6-1 to TRBJ1-3, with 7 bases lining up with TRBD1. Germline values: CDR1 MNHNS, CDR2 SASEGT. Trimming at V came to 5 bases and at J to 1 base, leaving 14 bases not matched to a gene. The CDR3 is 18 amino acids. The CDR3 loop is CASSSLRGGGKSGNTIYF. CDR3 DNA: TGTGCCAGCAGTTCCCTCAGGGGGGGAGGCAAGTCTGGAAACACCATATATTTT.

This clonotype was seen ten or more times. The chain combines TRBV3-1 with TRBJ1-4, with unresolved D. Germline CDR1 and CDR2: LGHDT and YNNKEL (reference sequence). Trimming took 4 bases from V and 8 from J, leaving 11 bases between them. The CDR3 loop spans 13 amino acids. CDR3 sequence: CASSPDGSEKLFF. CDR3 nucleotides: TGTGCCAGCAGCCCCGACGGTTCCGAAAAACTGTTTTTT.

This clonotype was picked up many times. The chain recombines TRBV7-9 with TRBJ1-2; possible D gene TRBD1, 6 bases. V lost 4 bases, J lost 2 bases, and 17 bases lay in between. The CDR3 covers 16 residues. CDR1 SEHNR and CDR2 FQNEAQ come from the germline V gene (reference sequence). The CDR3 protein is CASSSSLQGSNYGYTF. DNA of the CDR3: TGTGCCAGCAGCTCTAGCTTACAGGGATCCAACTATGGCTACACCTTC.

The chain combines TRBV4-1 with TRBJ2-7, with 12 positions matching TRBD2. The junction had 7 bases not matched to a gene; V was cut back by 1 base and J by 3 bases. The CDR3 sequence is 17 residues long. From germline, CDR1 is MGHRA and CDR2 YSYEKL. Here the CDR3 DNA reads TGCGCCAGCAGCCAAGTTTTGACTAGCGGGAGTCTCTACGAGCAGTACTTC. Translation: CASSQVLTSGSLYEQYF.

This clonotype was counted at least ten times. The chain is built from TRBV6-1 and TRBJ1-5, with D uncertain. Trimming took off 7 bases at V and 2 bases at J, with 6 bases between the two ends. Per germline, CDR1 MNHNS and CDR2 SASEGT. CDR3 length equals 12 residues. The CDR3 loop reads CASKAGNQPQHF. The CDR3 DNA reads as TGTGCCAGCAAAGCGGGCAATCAGCCCCAGCATTTT.

There are many counts of this clonotype. The genes are TRBV3-1 and TRBJ2-2, with 13 bases identical to TRBD2. Germline V CDR1 and CDR2: LGHDT, YNNKEL (reference sequence). The V segment lost 0 bases and the J segment 2 bases; nucleotides outside the gene matches: 3. CDR3 length: 18 residues. The CDR3 sequence: CASSQEWGLAGNTGELFF. DNA for the CDR3: TGTGCCAGCAGCCAAGAATGGGGACTAGCGGGAAACACCGGGGAGCTGTTTTTT.

Ten or more counts support this clonotype. This rearrangement joins TRBV28 to TRBJ2-2; D gene uncertain. V lost 2 bases and J 4 bases, leaving 17 bases between the germline ends. Germline V CDR1 and CDR2: MDHEN, SYDVKM. The CDR3 extends over 17 amino acids. CDR3 sequence (DNA): TGTGCCAGCAGTTTACCTGCCCGGCTAGGTCGCACCGGGGAGCTGTTTTTT. It codes for CASSLPARLGRTGELFF.

With respect to this clonotype: A much bigger clone sits one base away, suggesting this may be a read error. The rearrangement uses TRBV30 and TRBJ1-1; D possibly corresponds to TRBD1 (6 bases). V was clipped by 1 base and J by 1 base, with 13 bases between them. CDR3 length: 15 residues. In germline, CDR1 is GTSNPN, CDR2 SVGIG (reference sequence). CDR3 amino acids: CAWSGTRGTNTEAFF. CDR3 in DNA: TGTGCCTGGAGTGGGACTAGGGGGACGAACACTGAAGCTTTCTTT.

V usage is TRBV5-1 and J usage is TRBJ1-4; no firm D call. V lost 6 bases and J 3 bases, leaving 18 bases between the germline ends. The CDR3 totals 16 residues. Germline V lookup: CDR1 SGHRS, CDR2 YFSETQ. CDR3 DNA: TGCGCCAGCACCCGGTCGTCCCGGAGTCCTAATGAAAAACTGTTTTTT. It specifies CASTRSSRSPNEKLFF.